This TCR beta chain was recovered during a study of cytomegalovirus exposure and HLA in healthy donors. PCR was performed using 60 Vbeta and 13 Jbeta primers. The table came from immunoSEQ multiplex PCR; TCRdb's copy has only in-frame clones and leaves some out. The table lists 78,000 or so clones, approximately 62% of them singletons. Germline CDR1 reads SNHLY; CDR2 reads FYNNEI. Trimming pared 4 bases from V and 6 bases from J, leaving 6 bases between. This CDR3 has 12 amino acids. The chain joins TRBV2 to TRBJ1-4, with a weak D call TRBD1 (6 bases). The sample taken for sequencing was PBMCs. This receptor was taken from a male donor in good health and CMV-seropositive. The CDR3 DNA sequence: TGTGCCAGCAGTGGACAGGATGAAAAACTGTTTTTT. Translation: CASSGQDEKLFF.